These 16 T cell receptor beta chains originate from one sample sequenced in a study of T cells in Graves' hyperthyroidism and ophthalmopathy. The source material, RNA transcripts, was used to amplify TCR beta CDR3 regions. HTBI primers were used for first-round RT-PCR of the TCR CDR3. TCRdb processed the multiplex PCR reads anew with MiXCR; each CDR3 protein has one entry. The sample includes 50,000 to 55,000 distinct CDR3 sequences, less than 60% of them seen just once. Sequencing was carried out using blood. Every receptor here comes from a woman aged 45 to 65 with Graves' ophthalmopathy.

This clonotype was seen ten or more times. The genes are TRBV5-6 and TRBJ1-6; no firm D call. This CDR3 contains 15 residues. The germline CDR1 and CDR2 sequences are SGHDT and YYEEEE. Trimming removed 2 bases at V and 0 bases at J, with 6 bases between. Here the CDR3 DNA reads TGTGCCAGCAGCTTTGGGAGCTCCTATAATTCACCCCTCCACTTT. As protein: CASSFGSSYNSPLHF.

At least ten counts were recorded for this clonotype. This chain joins TRBV11-2 and TRBJ2-1; TRBD2 aligns across 9 bases. Germline-derived CDR1 and CDR2 are SGHAT and FQNNGV. The length of the CDR3 is 18 residues. With V trimmed by 1 base and J by 5 bases, 12 bases remained unmatched. The CDR3 sequence is CASSLGGGSGSGNNEQFF. The CDR3 DNA follows: TGTGCCAGCAGCTTAGGGGGAGGTAGCGGGAGCGGGAACAATGAGCAGTTCTTC.

As for this clonotype: The junction departs from germline at one end; a sequencing error may be responsible. The rearrangement links TRBV10-1 to TRBJ2-1, with 8 nucleotides matching TRBD2. CDR3 size: 14 residues. CDR1 WNHNN and CDR2 SYGVQD come from the germline V gene (reference sequence). CDR3 protein: CASSGRGGLNEQFF. CDR3 DNA: TGTGCCAGCAGTGGCCGGGGGGGCCTCAATGAGCAGTTCTTC.

This clonotype came up once. Possible read error: a much larger clone is one base away. The chain joins TRBV19 to TRBJ2-7, with 9 bases that match TRBD2. The germline V gene encodes CDR1 LNHDA and CDR2 SQIVND (reference sequence). The V gene end was trimmed by 6 bases and the J gene end by 2 bases; junction bases not matched to a gene: 11. The CDR3 is made up of 16 amino acids. CDR3 DNA: TGTGCCAGTAGAAGAACAACTAGCGGGTGTGCCTACGAGCAGTACTTC. It translates to CASRRTTSGCAYEQYF.

This clonotype showed up many times. The rearrangement joins TRBV4-1 to TRBJ1-6; D gene unclear. There are 18 residues in the CDR3. CDR1 MGHRA and CDR2 YSYEKL come from the germline V gene. The V gene lost 4 bases and the J gene lost 1 base, with 17 bases spanning the gap. The CDR3 nucleotides are TGCGCCAGCAGCCCCCTCGGAAGGGAAAGGTCCTATAATTCACCCCTCCACTTT. Amino acids: CASSPLGRERSYNSPLHF.

This clonotype was found a few times. The CDR3 protein is CASSPTTLWAAEQFF. For the CDR3, the DNA is TGTGCCAGCAGCCCCACCACCCTCTGGGCCGCCGAGCAGTTCTTC. V and J are TRBV6-5 and TRBJ2-1; D is uncertain. This CDR3 has 15 amino acids. V dropped 6 bases and J dropped 10 bases, with 22 bases sitting between them. From germline, CDR1 is MNHEY and CDR2 SVGAGI.

This clonotype was found many times. CDR3 loop: CASSNSGSAFF. Written as DNA, the CDR3 is TGCGCCAGCAGCAATAGCGGTAGCGCCTTCTTC. The V gene is TRBV5-1, the J gene TRBJ2-1; perhaps TRBD2 as D (6 bases). Germline V gene lookup returns CDR1 SGHRS and CDR2 YFSETQ. With 4 bases removed from V and 16 bases from J, the gap between germline ends came to 15 bases. The CDR3 runs to 11 residues. The variable domain in full, with the rest retrieved from reference TRBV5-1 and TRBJ2-1, is KAGVTQTPRYLIKTRGQQVTLSCSPISGHRSVSWYQQTPGQGLQFLFEYFSETQRNKGNFPGRFSGRQFSNSRSEMNVSTLELGDSALYLCASSNSGSAFFGPGTRLTVL.

This chain joins TRBV19 and TRBJ2-5, with D unclear. With 10 bases removed from V and 5 bases from J, the gap between germline ends came to 5 bases. CDR1 and CDR2 from the germline V gene are LNHDA and SQIVND (reference sequence). CDR3 length: 9 amino acids. This CDR3 is CATRETQYF. DNA of the CDR3: TGTGCCACTCGGGAGACCCAGTACTTC.

With regard to this clonotype: No conserved phenylalanine or tryptophan is present at the end of the CDR3, so a read error is the likely explanation. It is unclear where the CDR3 begins or ends on the DNA, so no DNA is shown, and the CDR3 is as TCRdb lists it. The rearrangement links TRBV19 to TRBJ1-6. The CDR3 comprises 15 residues, both ends counted. Germline V gives CDR1 LNHDA, CDR2 SQIVND (reference sequence). The chain's CDR3 is CASSTIRGIRSPPHS.

The chain joins TRBV7-2 to TRBJ2-7; D is unresolved. Germline V lookup: CDR1 SGHTA, CDR2 FQGNSA. V was pared by 5 bases and J by 5 bases, with 16 bases between. The CDR3 has 14 residues. The CDR3 sequence is CASSVPADTDEQYF. In DNA, the CDR3 is TGTGCCAGCAGCGTGCCGGCCGACACGGACGAGCAGTACTTC.

This clonotype was seen ten or more times. V gene TRBV5-6 combines with J gene TRBJ2-3; 8 bases line up with TRBD2. Germline V gene sequence: CDR1 SGHDT, CDR2 YYEEEE. The CDR3 totals 15 residues. The J segment lost 10 bases and the V segment lost 5 bases, leaving 15 bases of the junction unmatched. The CDR3 DNA follows: TGTGCCAGCAGTATTACTAGCGGCTTGAAGTGGGCGCAGTATTTT. This encodes CASSITSGLKWAQYF.

The rearrangement joins TRBV10-3 to TRBJ1-5; D might be TRBD1 (6 bases). CDR3 length: 14 residues. The germline V and J ends were trimmed by 6 bases and 5 bases, with 14 bases remaining between them. Germline CDR1 is ENHRY and CDR2 is SYGVKD. CDR3 coding DNA: TGTGCCATCAGCGACAGGTCTCAGGATCAGCCCCAGCATTTT. Its translation is CAISDRSQDQPQHF.

This clonotype is labeled as medium-sized. This chain connects TRBV24-1 to TRBJ1-3; no clear D. Trimming removed 5 bases from V and 0 bases from J, with 7 bases in between. The germline CDR1 and CDR2 sequences are KGHDR and SFDVKD. This CDR3 region has 14 residues. CDR3 nucleotide sequence: TGTGCCACCAGTGTTTGGCGCTCTGGAAACACCATATATTTT. Translation gives CATSVWRSGNTIYF.

There are many counts of this clonotype. V and J are TRBV5-1 and TRBJ2-5; 8 bases map to TRBD2. This CDR3 comprises 15 residues. Trimming removed 4 bases from V and 9 bases from J; junction bases left unmatched: 14. Germline loops: CDR1 SGHRS, CDR2 YFSETQ. Here the CDR3 DNA reads TGCGCCAGCAGCCCAATAGCGGGGATGATTGATGCCCAGTACTTC. Translated: CASSPIAGMIDAQYF.

Concerning this clonotype itself: A read error may account for a junction end that differs from germline. This chain joins TRBV12-3 or TRBV12-4 and TRBJ2-3; 7 nucleotides align to TRBD2. CDR3 length: 13 residues. CDR3 loop: CASSFPGGDTQCF. CDR3 DNA sequence: TGTGCCAGCAGTTTTCCGGGGGGAGATACGCAGTGTTTT.

CDR3 sequence reads: CASSQDLGQAQYF. DNA for the CDR3: TGTGCCAGCAGCCAAGATTTGGGGCAGGCCCAGTACTTC. The chain recombines TRBV14 with TRBJ2-5; D perhaps matches TRBD1 (5 bases). Trimming pared 0 bases from V and 9 bases from J, leaving 11 bases between. The CDR3 has 13 residues. Germline V lookup: CDR1 SGHDN, CDR2 FVKESK. The full variable domain, in which reference TRBV14 and TRBJ2-5 provide the parts outside the CDR3, is EAGVTQFPSHSVIEKGQTVTLRCDPISGHDNLYWYRRVMGKEIKFLLHFVKESKQDESGMPNNRFLAERTGGTYSTLKVQPAELEDSGVYFCASSQDLGQAQYFGPGTRLLVL.